This T cell receptor (beta chain) was captured by sequencing in a study of T cells in Graves' hyperthyroidism and ophthalmopathy. Study observations and caveats: Prediction of ophthalmopathy progression came a median about 6 months pre-onset. Most thyroid clonotypes with frequency above 0.001 were detected in blood.

Authors of the study amplified TCR beta CDR3 regions from RNA transcripts. During a first-round RT-PCR of the TCR CDR3, the HTBI primer set was used. TCRdb recomputed calls from the multiplex PCR reads with MiXCR, one row per CDR3 protein. The data contain 530,000 or so distinct CDR3 sequences, roughly 17% of them singletons. Orbital computed tomography and thyroid ultrasound, together with serum TRAb and thyroxine and clinical symptoms, were used for diagnoses. This CDR3 is 12 amino acids long. V shed 10 bases, J shed 7 bases, and the junction held 7 bases outside the gene matches. Germline assignment: CDR1 LNHDA and CDR2 SQIVND (reference sequence). This clonotype has a handful of counts. Antigen: not known.

The TCR was taken from a woman under 30 with Graves' ophthalmopathy. The gene calls are TRBV19 and TRBJ1-2; TRBD1 aligns across 9 bases. The sequenced material came from blood. The CDR3 here is CATQTGGLGYTF. The DNA for the CDR3 is TGTGCCACCCAGACAGGGGGGCTTGGCTACACCTTC.